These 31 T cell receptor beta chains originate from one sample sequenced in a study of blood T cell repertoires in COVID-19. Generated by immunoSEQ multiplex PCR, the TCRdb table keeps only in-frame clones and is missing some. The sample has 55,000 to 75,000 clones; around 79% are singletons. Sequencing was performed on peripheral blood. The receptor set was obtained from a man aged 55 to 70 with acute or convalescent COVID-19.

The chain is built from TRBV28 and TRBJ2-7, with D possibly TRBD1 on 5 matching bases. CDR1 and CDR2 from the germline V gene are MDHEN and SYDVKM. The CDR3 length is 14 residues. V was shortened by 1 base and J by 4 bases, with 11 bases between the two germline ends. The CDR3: CASSLLGQSYEQYF. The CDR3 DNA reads TGTGCCAGCAGTTTATTGGGGCAGTCTTACGAGCAGTACTTC.

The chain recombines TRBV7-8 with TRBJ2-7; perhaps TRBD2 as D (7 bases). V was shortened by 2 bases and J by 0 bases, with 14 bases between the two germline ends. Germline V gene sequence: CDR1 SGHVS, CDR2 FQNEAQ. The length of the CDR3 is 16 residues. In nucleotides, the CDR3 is TGTGCCAGCAGCTTAAGGGGGGGAGTGAGCTCCTACGAGCAGTACTTC. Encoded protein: CASSLRGGVSSYEQYF.

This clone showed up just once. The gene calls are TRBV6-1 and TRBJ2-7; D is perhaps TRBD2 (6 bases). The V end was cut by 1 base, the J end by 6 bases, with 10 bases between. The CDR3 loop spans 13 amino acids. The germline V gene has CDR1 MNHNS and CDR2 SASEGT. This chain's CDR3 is CASSEVEGLEQYV. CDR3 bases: TGTGCCAGCAGTGAAGTGGAGGGGCTCGAGCAGTACGTC.

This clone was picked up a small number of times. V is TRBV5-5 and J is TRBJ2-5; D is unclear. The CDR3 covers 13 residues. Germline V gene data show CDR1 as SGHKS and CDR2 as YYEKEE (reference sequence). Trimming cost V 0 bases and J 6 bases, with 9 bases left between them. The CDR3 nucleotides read TGTGCCAGCAGCTTGGAGCCGGTGCAGACCCAGTACTTC. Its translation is CASSLEPVQTQYF.

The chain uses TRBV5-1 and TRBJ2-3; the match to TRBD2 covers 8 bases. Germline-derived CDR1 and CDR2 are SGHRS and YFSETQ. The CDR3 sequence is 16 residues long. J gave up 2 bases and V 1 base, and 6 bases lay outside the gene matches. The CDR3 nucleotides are TGCGCCAGCAGCTTGACTAGCGGAGACCACACAGATACGCAGTATTTT. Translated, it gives CASSLTSGDHTDTQYF.

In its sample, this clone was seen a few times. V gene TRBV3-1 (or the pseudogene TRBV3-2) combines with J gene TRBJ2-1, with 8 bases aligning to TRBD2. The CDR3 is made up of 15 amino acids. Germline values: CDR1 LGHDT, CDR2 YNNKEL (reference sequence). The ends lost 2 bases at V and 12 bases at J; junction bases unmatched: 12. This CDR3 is CASSQNGLAPEVQFF. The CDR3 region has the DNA TGTGCCAGCAGCCAAAACGGACTAGCCCCGGAGGTGCAGTTCTTC.

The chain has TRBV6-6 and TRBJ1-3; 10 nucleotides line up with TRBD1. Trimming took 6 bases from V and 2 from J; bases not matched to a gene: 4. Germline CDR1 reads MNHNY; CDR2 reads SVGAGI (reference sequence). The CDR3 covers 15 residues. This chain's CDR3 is CASSRQGATGNTIYF. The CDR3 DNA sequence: TGTGCCAGCAGCAGACAGGGGGCAACTGGAAACACCATATATTTT.

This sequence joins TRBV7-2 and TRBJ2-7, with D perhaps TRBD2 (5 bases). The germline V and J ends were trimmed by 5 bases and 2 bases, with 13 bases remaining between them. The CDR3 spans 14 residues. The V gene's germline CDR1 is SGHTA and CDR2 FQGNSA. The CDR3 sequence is CASSLSGGTYEQYF. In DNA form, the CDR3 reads TGTGCCAGCAGCCTAAGCGGAGGTACCTACGAGCAGTACTTC.

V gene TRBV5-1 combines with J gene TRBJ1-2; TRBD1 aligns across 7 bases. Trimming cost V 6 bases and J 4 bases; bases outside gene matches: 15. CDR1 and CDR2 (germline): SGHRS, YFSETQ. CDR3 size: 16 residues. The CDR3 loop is CASTYIAGGSSYGYTF. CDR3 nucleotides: TGCGCCAGCACTTACATTGCAGGGGGGAGCAGCTATGGCTACACCTTC.

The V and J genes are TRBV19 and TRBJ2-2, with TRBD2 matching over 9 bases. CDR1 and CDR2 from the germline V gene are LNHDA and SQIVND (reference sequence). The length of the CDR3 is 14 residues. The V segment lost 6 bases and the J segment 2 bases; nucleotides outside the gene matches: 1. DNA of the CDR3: TGTGCCAGTAGGACTAGCGGAAACACCGGGGAGCTGTTTTTT. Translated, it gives CASRTSGNTGELFF.

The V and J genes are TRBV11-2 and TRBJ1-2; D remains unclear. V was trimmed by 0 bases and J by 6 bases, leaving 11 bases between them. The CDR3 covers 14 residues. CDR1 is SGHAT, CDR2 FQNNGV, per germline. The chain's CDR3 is CASSLEVSGDGYTF. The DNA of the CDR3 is TGTGCCAGCAGCTTAGAAGTCTCGGGTGATGGCTACACCTTC.

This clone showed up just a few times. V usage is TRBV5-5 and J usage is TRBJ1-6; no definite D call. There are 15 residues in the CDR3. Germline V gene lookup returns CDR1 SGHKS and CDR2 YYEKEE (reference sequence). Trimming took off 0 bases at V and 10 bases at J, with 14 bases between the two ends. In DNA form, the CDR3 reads TGTGCCAGCAGCTTGGTCACTCCTAGCAACTCACCCCTCCACTTT. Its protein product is CASSLVTPSNSPLHF.

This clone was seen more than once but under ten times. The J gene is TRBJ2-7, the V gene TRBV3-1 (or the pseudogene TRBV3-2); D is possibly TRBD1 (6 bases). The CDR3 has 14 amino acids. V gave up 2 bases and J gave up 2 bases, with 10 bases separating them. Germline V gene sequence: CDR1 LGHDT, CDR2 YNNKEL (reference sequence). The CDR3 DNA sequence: TGTGCCAGCAGCCAATGGGACACTACCTACGAGCAGTACTTC. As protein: CASSQWDTTYEQYF.

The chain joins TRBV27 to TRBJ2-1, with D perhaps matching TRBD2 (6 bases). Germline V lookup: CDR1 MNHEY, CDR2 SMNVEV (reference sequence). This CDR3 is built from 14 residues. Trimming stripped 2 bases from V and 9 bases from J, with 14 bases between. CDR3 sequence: CASSLTRSGVEQFF. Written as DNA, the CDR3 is TGTGCCAGCAGTTTAACGAGGTCGGGGGTTGAGCAGTTCTTC.

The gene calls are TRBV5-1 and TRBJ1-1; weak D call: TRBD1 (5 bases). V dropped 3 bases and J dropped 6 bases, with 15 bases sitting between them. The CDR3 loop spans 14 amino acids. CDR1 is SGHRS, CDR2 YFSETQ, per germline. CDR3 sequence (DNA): TGCGCCAGCAGCTCACAGATAGGACAACCTGAAGCTTTCTTT. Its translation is CASSSQIGQPEAFF. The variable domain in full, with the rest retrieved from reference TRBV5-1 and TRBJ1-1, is KAGVTQTPRYLIKTRGQQVTLSCSPISGHRSVSWYQQTPGQGLQFLFEYFSETQRNKGNFPGRFSGRQFSNSRSEMNVSTLELGDSALYLCASSSQIGQPEAFFGQGTRLTVV.

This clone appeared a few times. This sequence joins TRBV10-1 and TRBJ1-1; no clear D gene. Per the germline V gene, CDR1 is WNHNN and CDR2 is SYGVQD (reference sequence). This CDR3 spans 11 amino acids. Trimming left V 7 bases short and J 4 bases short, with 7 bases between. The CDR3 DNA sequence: TGCGCCAGCATAGAGATCACTGAAGCTTTCTTT. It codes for CASIEITEAFF.

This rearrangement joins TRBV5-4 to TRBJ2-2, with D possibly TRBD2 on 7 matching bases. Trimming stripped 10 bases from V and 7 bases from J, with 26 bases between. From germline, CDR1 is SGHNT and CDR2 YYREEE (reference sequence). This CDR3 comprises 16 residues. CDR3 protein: CARRPGALGGGGELFF. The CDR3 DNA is TGTGCCCGCCGCCCTGGGGCCCTAGGGGGGGGCGGGGAGCTGTTTTTT.

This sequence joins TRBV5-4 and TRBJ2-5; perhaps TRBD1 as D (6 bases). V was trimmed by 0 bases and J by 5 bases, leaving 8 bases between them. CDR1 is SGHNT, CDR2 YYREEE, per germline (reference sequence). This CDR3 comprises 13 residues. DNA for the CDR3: TGTGCCAGCAGCTTGGAGCAGGGGGAGACCCAGTACTTC. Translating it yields CASSLEQGETQYF. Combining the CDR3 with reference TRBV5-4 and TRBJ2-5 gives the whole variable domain ETGVTQSPTHLIKTRGQQVTLRCSSQSGHNTVSWYQQALGQGPQFIFQYYREEENGRGNFPPRFSGLQFPNYSSELNVNALELDDSALYLCASSLEQGETQYFGPGTRLLVL.

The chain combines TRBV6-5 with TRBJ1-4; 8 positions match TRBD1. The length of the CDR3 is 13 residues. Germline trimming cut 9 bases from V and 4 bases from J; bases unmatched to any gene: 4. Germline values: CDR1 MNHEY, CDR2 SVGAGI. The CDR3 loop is CASWDRFNEKLFF. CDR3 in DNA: TGTGCCAGTTGGGACAGGTTTAATGAAAAACTGTTTTTT.

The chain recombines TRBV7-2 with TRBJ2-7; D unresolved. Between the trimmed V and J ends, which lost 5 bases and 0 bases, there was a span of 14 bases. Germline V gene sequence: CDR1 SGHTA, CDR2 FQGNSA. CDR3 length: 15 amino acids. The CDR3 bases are TGTGCCAGCAGCCCTCGGAGATCGAGCTCCTACGAGCAGTACGTC. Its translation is CASSPRRSSSYEQYV.

The CDR3 loop is CASSPTGYNTEAFF. In DNA form, the CDR3 reads TGTGCCAGCAGCCCCACAGGGTATAACACTGAAGCTTTCTTT. The chain combines TRBV7-9 with TRBJ1-1; tentative D call: TRBD1 (6 bases). Trimming removed 5 bases from V and 2 bases from J, with 12 bases in between. CDR1 and CDR2 from the germline V gene are SEHNR and FQNEAQ (reference sequence). The CDR3 is 14 amino acids.

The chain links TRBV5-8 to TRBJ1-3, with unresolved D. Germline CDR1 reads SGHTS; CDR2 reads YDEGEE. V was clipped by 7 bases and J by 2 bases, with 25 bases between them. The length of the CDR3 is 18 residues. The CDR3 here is CASGDPGTTFGAGNTIYF. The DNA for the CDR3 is TGTGCCAGCGGCGATCCGGGAACTACCTTCGGGGCTGGAAACACCATATATTTT.

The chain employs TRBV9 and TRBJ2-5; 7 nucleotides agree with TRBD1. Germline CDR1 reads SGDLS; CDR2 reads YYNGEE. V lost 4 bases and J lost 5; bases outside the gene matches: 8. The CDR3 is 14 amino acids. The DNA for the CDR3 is TGTGCCAGCAGCTATGGGGGACAGAGGGAGACCCAGTACTTC. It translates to CASSYGGQRETQYF.

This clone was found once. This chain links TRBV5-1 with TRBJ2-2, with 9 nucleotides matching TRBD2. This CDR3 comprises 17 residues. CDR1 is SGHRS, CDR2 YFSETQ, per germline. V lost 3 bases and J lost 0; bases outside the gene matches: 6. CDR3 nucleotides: TGCGCCAGCAGCTCTCTTATAGCGGGGGCGAACACCGGGGAGCTGTTTTTT. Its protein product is CASSSLIAGANTGELFF.

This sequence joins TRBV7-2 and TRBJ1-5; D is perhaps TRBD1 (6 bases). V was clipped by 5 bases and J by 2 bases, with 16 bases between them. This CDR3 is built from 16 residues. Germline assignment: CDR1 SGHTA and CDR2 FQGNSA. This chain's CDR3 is CASSNPQGEGNQPQHF. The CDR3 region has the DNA TGTGCCAGCAGCAACCCACAGGGAGAAGGCAATCAGCCCCAGCATTTT.

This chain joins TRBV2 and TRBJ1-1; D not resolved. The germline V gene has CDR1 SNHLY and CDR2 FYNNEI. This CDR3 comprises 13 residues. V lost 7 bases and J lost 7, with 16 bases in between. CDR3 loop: CASKEFVQLEAFF. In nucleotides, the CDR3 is TGTGCCAGCAAAGAATTCGTACAGCTTGAAGCTTTCTTT.

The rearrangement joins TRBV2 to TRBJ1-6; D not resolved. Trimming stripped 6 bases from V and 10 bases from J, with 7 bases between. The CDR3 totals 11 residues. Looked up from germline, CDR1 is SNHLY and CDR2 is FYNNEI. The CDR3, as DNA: TGTGCCAGCAGCGTCGTCTCACCCCTCCACTTT. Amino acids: CASSVVSPLHF.

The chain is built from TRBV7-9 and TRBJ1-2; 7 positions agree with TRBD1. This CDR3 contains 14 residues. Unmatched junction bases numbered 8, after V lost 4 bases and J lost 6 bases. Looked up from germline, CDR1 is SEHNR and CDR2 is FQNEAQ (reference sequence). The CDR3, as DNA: TGTGCCAGCAGCTGGTCGACAGGGCCGCATGGCTACACCTTC. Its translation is CASSWSTGPHGYTF.

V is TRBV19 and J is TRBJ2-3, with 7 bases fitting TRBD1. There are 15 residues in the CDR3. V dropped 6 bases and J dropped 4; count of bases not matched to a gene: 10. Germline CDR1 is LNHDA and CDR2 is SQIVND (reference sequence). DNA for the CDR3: TGTGCCAGTAGGCCTACAGGGGAGATAGCAGATACGCAGTATTTT. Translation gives CASRPTGEIADTQYF. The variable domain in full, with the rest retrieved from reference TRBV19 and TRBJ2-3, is DGGITQSPKYLFRKEGQNVTLSCEQNLNHDAMYWYRQDPGQGLRLIYYSQIVNDFQKGDIAEGYSVSREKKESFPLTVTSAQKNPTAFYLCASRPTGEIADTQYFGPGTRLTVL.

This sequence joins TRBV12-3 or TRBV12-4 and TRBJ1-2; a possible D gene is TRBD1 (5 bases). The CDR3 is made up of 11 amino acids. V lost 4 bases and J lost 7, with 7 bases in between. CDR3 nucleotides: TGTGCCAGCAGTTCGGGACTTGGCTACACCTTC. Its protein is CASSSGLGYTF.

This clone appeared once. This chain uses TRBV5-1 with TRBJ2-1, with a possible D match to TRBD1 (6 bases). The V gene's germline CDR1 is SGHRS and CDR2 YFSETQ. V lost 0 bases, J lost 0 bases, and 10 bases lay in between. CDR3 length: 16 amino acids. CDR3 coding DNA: TGCGCCAGCAGCTTGGAGGGGGTCACCTCCTACAATGAGCAGTTCTTC. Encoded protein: CASSLEGVTSYNEQFF.